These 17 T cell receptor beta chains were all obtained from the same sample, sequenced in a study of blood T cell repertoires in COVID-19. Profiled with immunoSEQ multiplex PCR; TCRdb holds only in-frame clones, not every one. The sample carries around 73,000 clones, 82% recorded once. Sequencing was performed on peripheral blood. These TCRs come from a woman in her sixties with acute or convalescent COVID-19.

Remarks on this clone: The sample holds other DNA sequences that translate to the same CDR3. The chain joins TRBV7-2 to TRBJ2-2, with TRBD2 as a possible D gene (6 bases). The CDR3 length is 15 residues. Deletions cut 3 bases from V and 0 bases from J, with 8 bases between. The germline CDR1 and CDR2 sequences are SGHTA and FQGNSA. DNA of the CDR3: TGTGCCAGCAGCTTCGGAGGGGCGAACACCGGGGAGCTGTTTTTT. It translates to CASSFGGANTGELFF.

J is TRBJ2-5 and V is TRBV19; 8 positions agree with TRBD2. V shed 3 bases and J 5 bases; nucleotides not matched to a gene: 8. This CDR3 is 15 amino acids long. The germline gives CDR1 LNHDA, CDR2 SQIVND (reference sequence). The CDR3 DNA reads TGTGCCAGTAGTATCCGGACTAGCTCCGCGGAGACCCAGTACTTC. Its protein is CASSIRTSSAETQYF. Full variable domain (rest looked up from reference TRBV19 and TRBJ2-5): DGGITQSPKYLFRKEGQNVTLSCEQNLNHDAMYWYRQDPGQGLRLIYYSQIVNDFQKGDIAEGYSVSREKKESFPLTVTSAQKNPTAFYLCASSIRTSSAETQYFGPGTRLLVL.

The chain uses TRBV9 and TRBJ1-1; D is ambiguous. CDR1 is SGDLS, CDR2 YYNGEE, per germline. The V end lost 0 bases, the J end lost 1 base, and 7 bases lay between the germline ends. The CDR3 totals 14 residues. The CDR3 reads CASSVAGTNTEAFF. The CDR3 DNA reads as TGTGCCAGCAGCGTAGCAGGCACGAACACTGAAGCTTTCTTT.

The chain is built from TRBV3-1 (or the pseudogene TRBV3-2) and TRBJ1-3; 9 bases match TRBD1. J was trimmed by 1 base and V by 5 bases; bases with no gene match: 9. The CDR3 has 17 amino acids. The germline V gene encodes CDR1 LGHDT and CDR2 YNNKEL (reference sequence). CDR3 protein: CASSSGTGFKSGNTIYF. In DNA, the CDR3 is TGTGCCAGCAGCTCCGGGACAGGGTTCAAGTCTGGAAACACCATATATTTT.

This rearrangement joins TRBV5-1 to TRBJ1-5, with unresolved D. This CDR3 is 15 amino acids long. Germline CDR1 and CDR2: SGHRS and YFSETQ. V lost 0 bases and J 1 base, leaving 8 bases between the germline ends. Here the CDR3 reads CASSLAGGSNQPQHF. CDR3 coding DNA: TGCGCCAGCAGCTTGGCCGGAGGAAGCAATCAGCCCCAGCATTTT. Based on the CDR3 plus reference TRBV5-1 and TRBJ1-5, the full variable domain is KAGVTQTPRYLIKTRGQQVTLSCSPISGHRSVSWYQQTPGQGLQFLFEYFSETQRNKGNFPGRFSGRQFSNSRSEMNVSTLELGDSALYLCASSLAGGSNQPQHFGDGTRLSIL.

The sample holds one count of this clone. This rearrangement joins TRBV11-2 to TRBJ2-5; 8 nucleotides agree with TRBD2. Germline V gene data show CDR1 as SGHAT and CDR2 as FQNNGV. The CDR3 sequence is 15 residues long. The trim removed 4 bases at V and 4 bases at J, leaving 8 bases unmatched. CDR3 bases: TGTGCCAGCAGCTGGTACGGGGGGGGCGCAGAGACCCAGTACTTC. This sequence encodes CASSWYGGGAETQYF. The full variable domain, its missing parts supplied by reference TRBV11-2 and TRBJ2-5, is EAGVAQSPRYKIIEKRQSVAFWCNPISGHATLYWYQQILGQGPKLLIQFQNNGVVDDSQLPKDRFSAERLKGVDSTLKIQPAKLEDSAVYLCASSWYGGGAETQYFGPGTRLLVL.

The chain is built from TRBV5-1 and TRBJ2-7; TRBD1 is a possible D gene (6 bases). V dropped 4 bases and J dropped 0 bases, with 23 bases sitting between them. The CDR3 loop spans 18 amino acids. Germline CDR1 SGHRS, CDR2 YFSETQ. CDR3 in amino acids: CASSTAPSGQSYSYEQYF. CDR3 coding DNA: TGCGCCAGCAGCACGGCGCCCTCCGGACAGTCTTACTCCTACGAGCAGTACTTC.

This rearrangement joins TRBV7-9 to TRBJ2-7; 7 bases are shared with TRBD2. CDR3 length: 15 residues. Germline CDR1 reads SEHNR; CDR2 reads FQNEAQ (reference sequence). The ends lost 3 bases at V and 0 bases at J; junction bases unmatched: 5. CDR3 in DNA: TGTGCCAGCAGCTTGGGAGCGGGGCTCTCCTACGAGCAGTACTTC. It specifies CASSLGAGLSYEQYF.

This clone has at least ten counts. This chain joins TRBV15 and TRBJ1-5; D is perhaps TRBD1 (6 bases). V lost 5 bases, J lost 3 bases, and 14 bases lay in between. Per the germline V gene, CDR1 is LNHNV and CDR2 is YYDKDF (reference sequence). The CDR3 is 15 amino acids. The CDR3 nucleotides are TGTGCCACCAGCGCGGACAAGGGGGTCAATCAGCCCCAGCATTTT. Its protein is CATSADKGVNQPQHF.

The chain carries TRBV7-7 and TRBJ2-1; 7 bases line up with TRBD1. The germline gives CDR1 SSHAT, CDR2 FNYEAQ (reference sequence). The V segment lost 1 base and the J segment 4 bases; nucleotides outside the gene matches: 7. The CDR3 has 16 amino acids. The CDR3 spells CASSLGSQGEYNEQFF. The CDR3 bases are TGTGCCAGCAGCTTAGGGAGTCAGGGGGAATACAATGAGCAGTTCTTC.

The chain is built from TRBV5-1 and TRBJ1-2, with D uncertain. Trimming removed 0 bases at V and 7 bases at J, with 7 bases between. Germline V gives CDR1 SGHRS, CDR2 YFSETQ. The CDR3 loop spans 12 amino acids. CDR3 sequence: CASSLGEAGYTF. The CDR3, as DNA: TGCGCCAGCAGCTTGGGGGAGGCTGGCTACACCTTC.

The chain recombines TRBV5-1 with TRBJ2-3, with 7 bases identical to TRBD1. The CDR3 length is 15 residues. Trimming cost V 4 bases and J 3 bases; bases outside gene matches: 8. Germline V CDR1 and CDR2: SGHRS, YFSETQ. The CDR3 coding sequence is TGCGCCAGCAGCCCGAAACAGGGGTCAACAGATACGCAGTATTTT. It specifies CASSPKQGSTDTQYF. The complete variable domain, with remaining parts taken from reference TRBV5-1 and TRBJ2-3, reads KAGVTQTPRYLIKTRGQQVTLSCSPISGHRSVSWYQQTPGQGLQFLFEYFSETQRNKGNFPGRFSGRQFSNSRSEMNVSTLELGDSALYLCASSPKQGSTDTQYFGPGTRLTVL.

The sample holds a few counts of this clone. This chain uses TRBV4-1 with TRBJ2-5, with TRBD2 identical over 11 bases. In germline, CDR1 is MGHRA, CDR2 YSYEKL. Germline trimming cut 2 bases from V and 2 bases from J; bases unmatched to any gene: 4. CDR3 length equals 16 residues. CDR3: CASSQLGLAVQETQYF. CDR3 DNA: TGCGCCAGCAGCCAACTGGGACTAGCGGTTCAAGAGACCCAGTACTTC.

CDR3 residues: CASSDPVYSGNTIYF. Here the CDR3 DNA reads TGTGCCAGCAGTGACCCCGTTTACTCTGGAAACACCATATATTTT. The rearrangement links TRBV6-1 to TRBJ1-3; D is unresolved. Germline CDR1 MNHNS, CDR2 SASEGT. Trimming stripped 3 bases from V and 0 bases from J, with 9 bases between. CDR3 length: 15 residues.

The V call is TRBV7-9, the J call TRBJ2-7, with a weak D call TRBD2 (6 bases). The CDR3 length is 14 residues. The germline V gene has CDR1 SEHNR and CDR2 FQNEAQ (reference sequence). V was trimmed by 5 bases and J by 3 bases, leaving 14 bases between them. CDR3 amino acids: CASSPRGGHYEQYF. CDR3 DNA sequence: TGTGCCAGCAGCCCGCGGGGAGGCCACTACGAGCAGTACTTC.

In DNA form, the CDR3 reads TGTGCCATCAGGGCACAGGGGGAAAACACTGAAGCTTTCTTT. It codes for CAIRAQGENTEAFF. This sequence joins TRBV10-3 and TRBJ1-1; 8 nucleotides match TRBD1. The CDR3 sequence is 14 residues long. The trim removed 6 bases at V and 2 bases at J, leaving 5 bases unmatched. Germline V gene data show CDR1 as ENHRY and CDR2 as SYGVKD.

Written as DNA, the CDR3 is TGTGCCAGCAGCTTGGGGGGGCCGTCGACCTACGAGCAGTACTTC. Its protein is CASSLGGPSTYEQYF. The chain joins TRBV7-9 to TRBJ2-7; D may be TRBD2 (7 bases). Germline loops: CDR1 SEHNR, CDR2 FQNEAQ (reference sequence). Trimming took off 3 bases at V and 2 bases at J, with 14 bases between the two ends. CDR3 length: 15 residues.